The clone carrying this T cell receptor beta chain has ten or more counts. The V and J ends lost 4 bases and 3 bases, in that order; junction bases with no gene match: 2. Germline V gene sequence: CDR1 LNHNV, CDR2 YYDKDF (reference sequence). The CDR3 spans 14 residues. RNA transcripts were the template, and TCR beta CDR3 regions were amplified from them. RT-PCR in the first round used HTBI primers; a second-round multiplex PCR followed. TCRdb reprocessed the multiplex PCR reads with MiXCR, giving one entry per CDR3 protein. The data contain approximately 1.2 million distinct CDR3 sequences, 35% to 45% of them singletons. The record originates from a study of Graves' ophthalmopathy and Graves' hyperthyroidism.

The chain has TRBV15 and TRBJ2-7, with 11 bases that match TRBD1. The specimen sequenced was peripheral blood or thyroid tissue (not recorded which). The clonotype was recovered from an adult man with Graves' hyperthyroidism. The CDR3 loop reads CATSIGTGGYEQYF. The CDR3 DNA reads TGTGCCACCAGCATCGGGACAGGGGGCTACGAGCAGTACTTC. Based on the CDR3 plus reference TRBV15 and TRBJ2-7, the full variable domain is DAMVIQNPRYQVTQFGKPVTLSCSQTLNHNVMYWYQQKSSQAPKLLFHYYDKDFNNEADTPDNFQSRRPNTSFCFLDIRSPGLGDTAMYLCATSIGTGGYEQYFGPGTRLTVT.